Listed below are T cell receptor beta chains from one sample, sequenced in a study of Graves' ophthalmopathy and Graves' hyperthyroidism. TCRdb processed the multiplex PCR reads anew with MiXCR; each CDR3 protein has one entry. The table lists tens of thousands of distinct CDR3 sequences, roughly 46% of them singletons, with about 4.9% in the top ten. The sample consisted of peripheral blood. The receptors were gathered from an adult woman with Graves' ophthalmopathy. The CDR3 runs from the conserved cysteine through the conserved F or W. D genes are given only for firm matches. Not every row has a clone size; where given, it reads once, few, many or a size class.

j_call cdr3_length clone_size v_call d_call cdr3_nt cdr3_aa
TRBJ2-3 16 once TRBV19 NA TGTGCCAGTAGTATTGCGAGGGTTGGCAGAGCAGATACGCAGTATTTT CASSIARVGRADTQYF
TRBJ2-1 14 NA TRBV20-1 NA TGCAGTGCTAGCCCAATAAATACCTACAATGAGCAGTTCTTC CSASPINTYNEQFF
TRBJ2-5 15 medium-sized TRBV29-1 TRBD1 TGCAGCGTTGTCGGGTCGGGACAGCCCCGAGAGACCCAGTACTTC CSVVGSGQPRETQYF
TRBJ1-2 15 many TRBV28 NA TGTGCCAGCAGTTTAACAGTTTGGGCAGTCTATGGCTACACCTTC CASSLTVWAVYGYTF
TRBJ2-7 11 many TRBV30 NA TGTGCCTGGAGTGTCCTCTACGAGCAGTACTTC CAWSVLYEQYF
TRBJ2-7 14 NA TRBV7-9 TRBD2 TGTGCCAGCACCCTAGCGGGAGGGGCCTACGAGCAGTACTTC CASTLAGGAYEQYF
TRBJ2-2 13 NA TRBV19 TRBD1 TGTGCCCGTAGTAGGGACAGGGCTGGGGAGCTGTTTTTT CARSRDRAGELFF
TRBJ1-4 15 many TRBV5-5 NA TGTGCCAGCAGGCCAGGTTCCCTGTCAGGTGAAAAACTGTTTTTT CASRPGSLSGEKLFF
TRBJ1-5 14 NA TRBV10-1 NA TGCGCCAGCAGTGATCTGGGCCTCCATCAGCCCCAGCATTTT CASSDLGLHQPQHF
TRBJ2-1 14 once TRBV20-1 TRBD2 TGCAGTGCTAGACTAGCGGGTACCTACAATGAGCAGCTCTTC CSARLAGTYNEQLF
TRBJ2-1 15 many TRBV12-3/TRBV12-4 NA TGTGCCAGCAGTCCCTCCGAGGGTAGCGGTAATGAGCAGTTCTTC CASSPSEGSGNEQFF
TRBJ1-1 15 NA TRBV10-3 TRBD1 TGTGCCATCAAATTGACAGGGGGGCCGGGGACTGAAGCTTTCTTT CAIKLTGGPGTEAFF
TRBJ2-3 16 once TRBV7-2 TRBD2 TGTGCCAGCAGCGTAGGACTAGCGGGTAGACCAGATACGCAGTATTTT CASSVGLAGRPDTQYF
TRBJ1-1 13 many TRBV7-3 NA TGTGCCAGCAGCGTCTTGGTGAACACTGAAGCTTTCTTT CASSVLVNTEAFF
TRBJ2-1 15 NA TRBV10-1 TRBD2 TGCGCCAGCAGTGTGTCGGCTAGCGGGGTAGATGAGCAGTTCTTC CASSVSASGVDEQFF
TRBJ2-2 13 NA TRBV2 TRBD1 TGTGCCAGCAGTTACAGGGGGCAGGGGGAGCTGTTTTTT CASSYRGQGELFF
TRBJ2-7 14 NA TRBV7-2 TRBD2 TGTGCCAGCAGCCTAGCATTGGGGAGGGGAGACCAGTACTTC CASSLALGRGDQYF
TRBJ2-3 15 many TRBV6-4 TRBD1 TGTGCCAGCAGTGAGGGGACAGGGGGCACAGATACGCAGTATTTT CASSEGTGGTDTQYF
TRBJ1-3 12 NA TRBV5-1 NA TGCGCCAGCAGCTTAAATGGGGACACCATATATTTT CASSLNGDTIYF
TRBJ2-1 15 many TRBV29-1 NA TGCAGCGCAAGCGAGGGGGGAGTCGGCTACAATGAGCAGTTCTTC CSASEGGVGYNEQFF
TRBJ2-7 15 NA TRBV19 NA TGTGCCAGTAGTAAGGGCCTGGCAGGCGCCTACGAACAGTACTTC CASSKGLAGAYEQYF
TRBJ2-7 16 once TRBV14 TRBD2 TGTGCCAGCGGCCAAAGTCGTGGGAGGGCCATGAATACGCAGTACTTC CASGQSRGRAMNTQYF
TRBJ2-7 18 NA TRBV28 NA TGTGCCAGCAGTTTGGGGCTAGCGAGTTCCATCAGCTCCTACGAGCAGTACTTC CASSLGLASSISSYEQYF
TRBJ2-5 18 many TRBV6-4 NA TGTGCCAGCAGTGACCCCGATTTACAGGGAGGTAGGTGGGAGACCCAGTACTTC CASSDPDLQGGRWETQYF
TRBJ2-3 14 NA TRBV20-1 NA TGCAGTGCTAGAGCAGGGGCGACCACAGATACGCAGTATTTT CSARAGATTDTQYF
TRBJ2-7 15 many TRBV20-1 TRBD1 TGCAGTGCACAAAAGGCCGGGACAGGGGATTACGAGCAGTACTTC CSAQKAGTGDYEQYF
TRBJ1-6 14 many TRBV5-1 NA TGCGCCAGAGGGGGAAGCTCCTATAATTCACCCCTCCACTTT CARGGSSYNSPLHF
TRBJ1-5 17 NA TRBV29-1 TRBD1 TGCAGCGTTGAAGATGGGACAGGGGTGGGTGGCAATCAGCCCCAGCATTTT CSVEDGTGVGGNQPQHF
TRBJ1-2 15 NA TRBV7-2 NA TGTGCCAGCAGCCCCACGGCGCTGAGTAACTATGGCTACACCTTC CASSPTALSNYGYTF
TRBJ2-1 15 NA TRBV3-1 NA TGTGCCAGCAGCCAAGAAGGAGTTCCTTACAATGAGCAGTTCTTC CASSQEGVPYNEQFF
TRBJ1-3 16 few TRBV28 NA TGTGCCAGCAGTGGCGGGGGGGAAGGCTCTGGAAACACCATATATTTT CASSGGGEGSGNTIYF
TRBJ2-7 13 once TRBV19 TRBD2 TGTGCCAGTAGTACGACTAGCGGATACGAGCAGTACTTC CASSTTSGYEQYF
TRBJ2-1 15 NA TRBV9 NA TGTGCCAGCAGCGACGGGAGAATCTCCTACAGTGAGCGGTTCTTC CASSDGRISYSERFF
TRBJ2-4 14 many TRBV5-1 NA TGCGCCAGCAGCTTGTCGACCCTGGGGGCTAACAAGTACTTC CASSLSTLGANKYF
TRBJ2-1 14 many TRBV20-1 TRBD1 TGCAGTGCCGAGACAGGGGGAAACTACAATGAGCAGTTCTTC CSAETGGNYNEQFF
TRBJ2-1 14 NA TRBV9 NA TGTGCCAGCAGTACCGGGACTCCCTACAATGAGCAGTTCTTC CASSTGTPYNEQFF
TRBJ2-5 11 NA TRBV20-1 NA TGCAGTGCAAGACTTGGGGAGACCCAGTACTTC CSARLGETQYF
TRBJ2-7 12 many TRBV12-3/TRBV12-4 NA TGTGCCAGCAGACCCGAAGGGCCCGAGCAGTACTTC CASRPEGPEQYF
TRBJ2-2 15 many TRBV19 NA TGTGCCAGTAGTATGGGGCGCCAGAACACCGGGGAGCTGTTTTTT CASSMGRQNTGELFF
TRBJ1-1 10 many TRBV2 TRBD1 TGTGCCAGCTCGACAGGGGAAGCTTTCTTT CASSTGEAFF
TRBJ2-7 13 once TRBV7-2 NA TGTGCCAGCACCCCCGTGGGGGCCTACGAGCAGTACTTC CASTPVGAYEQYF
TRBJ2-7 14 NA TRBV7-6 NA TGTGCCAGCAGCCTAGGGGGGGGCAGGTCGGAGCAGTACTTC CASSLGGGRSEQYF
TRBJ2-1 16 NA TRBV7-9 TRBD1 TGTGCCAGCATAGCAGGGGGCCGTAAAGGTTGGAATGAGCAGTTCTTC CASIAGGRKGWNEQFF
TRBJ2-2 12 many TRBV15 NA TGTGCCACCAGGGCGCGGACCGGGGAGCTGTTTTTT CATRARTGELFF
TRBJ2-2 11 once TRBV25-1 NA TGTGCCGAAGGGGAAACCGGGGAGCTGTTTTTT CAEGETGELFF
TRBJ1-1 14 many TRBV6-2/TRBV6-3 NA TGTGCCAGCAGTCTGGGGGGCGAGGCCACTGAAGCTTTCTTT CASSLGGEATEAFF
TRBJ2-1 13 NA TRBV6-2/TRBV6-3 NA TGTGCCCCGCATTCCTCGAATTACAATGAGCAGTTCTTC CAPHSSNYNEQFF
TRBJ2-1 13 many TRBV10-1 NA TGCGCCAGCGGAACGGGAGTGGGTAATGAGCAGTTCTTC CASGTGVGNEQFF
TRBJ2-3 14 medium-sized TRBV29-1 NA TGCAGCGTTGAATGGTCACTACGCACAGATACGCAGTATTTT CSVEWSLRTDTQYF
TRBJ2-7 16 NA TRBV7-9 NA TGTGCCAGCAGCTCTACAGGGATAGGCGGCTCCTACGAGCAGTACTTC CASSSTGIGGSYEQYF
TRBJ2-5 15 NA TRBV20-1 NA TGCAGTGCGGGGCTCGGGGGCCGTGACCAAGAGACCCAGTACTTC CSAGLGGRDQETQYF
TRBJ2-3 14 many TRBV20-1 NA TGCAGTGCTCAAGGACTTTATGGGCCAGATACGCAGTATTTT CSAQGLYGPDTQYF
TRBJ2-1 13 NA TRBV29-1 NA TGCAGCATCCCCGCGACTGGGTACAATGAGCAGTTCTTC CSIPATGYNEQFF